This entry lists 5 T cell receptor beta chains sequenced from one sample in a study of Ad26.COV2.S vaccination and SARS-CoV-2 variants. Treatment in this sample: around 19 received Ad26.COV2.S at low or high dose, single or two shots; 5 received placebo; per-sample allocation not given. Following the first vaccine or placebo injection, samples were taken on day 63. The data were produced by immunoSEQ multiplex PCR, yet TCRdb's version contains in-frame clones alone and is incomplete. The data contain about 680,000 clones, 89% of them singletons. Sequenced here: peripheral blood, sampled in a trial of Ad26.COV2.S vaccine versus placebo. These receptors came from a person between 18 and 65 years old who received the Ad26.COV2.S COVID-19 vaccine or a placebo.

A single count supports this clone. This chain links TRBV19 with TRBJ1-6; D is uncertain. CDR3 size: 13 residues. The ends were cut back, 7 bases at V and 3 bases at J, with 7 bases in the middle. The germline V gene encodes CDR1 LNHDA and CDR2 SQIVND (reference sequence). The CDR3, as DNA: TGTGCCAGTAATTCTGGCTATAATTCACCCCTCCACTTT. Protein: CASNSGYNSPLHF. Full variable domain (remainder filled in from reference TRBV19 and TRBJ1-6): DGGITQSPKYLFRKEGQNVTLSCEQNLNHDAMYWYRQDPGQGLRLIYYSQIVNDFQKGDIAEGYSVSREKKESFPLTVTSAQKNPTAFYLCASNSGYNSPLHFGNGTRLTVT.

The genes are TRBV4-1 and TRBJ2-7, with 7 bases identical to TRBD1. V lost 3 bases, J lost 5 bases, and 1 base stayed unmatched. Germline V gene sequence: CDR1 MGHRA, CDR2 YSYEKL. The CDR3 contains 12 residues. The CDR3 DNA reads TGCGCCAGCAGCCAGACAGGGCACGAGCAGTACTTC. Protein: CASSQTGHEQYF.

This chain uses TRBV11-2 with TRBJ2-1, with 7 bases that match TRBD2. In germline, CDR1 is SGHAT, CDR2 FQNNGV. The CDR3 totals 15 residues. V lost 3 bases, J lost 1 base, and 3 bases stayed unmatched. CDR3 residues: CASSLGGVSYNEQFF. DNA of the CDR3: TGTGCCAGCAGCTTGGGAGGGGTATCCTACAATGAGCAGTTCTTC. Full variable domain (outside the CDR3, taken from reference TRBV11-2 and TRBJ2-1): EAGVAQSPRYKIIEKRQSVAFWCNPISGHATLYWYQQILGQGPKLLIQFQNNGVVDDSQLPKDRFSAERLKGVDSTLKIQPAKLEDSAVYLCASSLGGVSYNEQFFGPGTRLTVL.

This rearrangement joins TRBV5-4 to TRBJ1-2; weak D call: TRBD1 (5 bases). Trimming stripped 6 bases from V and 2 bases from J, with 20 bases between. This CDR3 contains 16 residues. The V gene's germline CDR1 is SGHNT and CDR2 YYREEE (reference sequence). The CDR3 nucleotides are TGTGCCAGCACCCGATACGAGGGGTTCCTGAACTATGGCTACACCTTC. Translating it yields CASTRYEGFLNYGYTF. Using reference TRBV5-4 and TRBJ1-2 for the parts outside the CDR3, the full variable domain is ETGVTQSPTHLIKTRGQQVTLRCSSQSGHNTVSWYQQALGQGPQFIFQYYREEENGRGNFPPRFSGLQFPNYSSELNVNALELDDSALYLCASTRYEGFLNYGYTFGSGTRLTVV.

The rearrangement uses TRBV9 and TRBJ2-3; D perhaps matches TRBD2 (5 bases). CDR3 length: 16 amino acids. The germline V gene has CDR1 SGDLS and CDR2 YYNGEE. V lost 0 bases and J lost 0, with 11 bases in between. CDR3 sequence: CASSVAPGKSTDTQYF. For the CDR3, the DNA is TGTGCCAGCAGCGTAGCTCCCGGGAAGAGCACAGATACGCAGTATTTT.